The subject of this entry is one T cell receptor beta chain. No antigen is known for it. Indicated time point: blood at routine non-recurrence follow-up after resection. Unsorted whole RNA of tumor, nontumor lung or frozen PBMC was sequenced. This CDR3 contains 12 residues. Trimming removed 5 bases at V and 5 bases at J, with 9 bases between. Germline-derived CDR1 and CDR2 are SGHVS and FNYEAQ. This entry comes from a study of spatial heterogeneity in lung cancer. Study at large: The follow-up PBMC samples were sequenced whenever they were available. The median time to follow-up was approximately 2 years after resection. More beta-chain than alpha-chain sequences were consistently detected. For the average unique TCR and UMI combination, more than 8.5 occurrences appeared in raw reads.

Findings of the study overall: In blood, ubiquitous expanded tumor TCRs appeared more at resection than follow-up.

TCRdb redid the calling of the 5' RACE reads with MiXCR, one entry per CDR3 protein. This sample has some 120,000 distinct CDR3 sequences, with 9% to 15% found just once. The chain links TRBV7-6 to TRBJ2-5, with D unresolved. This TCR was recovered from a male donor with early-stage non-small cell lung cancer. Specimen: PBMCs, collected at follow-up. This chain's CDR3 is CASSHLRETQYF. CDR3 DNA: TGTGCCAGCAGCCATTTGCGGGAGACCCAGTACTTC.